The next 17 T cell receptor beta chains were all read from a single sample in a study of CD8+CD57+ T cells in acquired aplastic anemia. Patients chosen for sequencing had CD8+CD57+ cells that had expanded, as shown by flow cytometry. Profiling of TCR beta VDJ combinations and CDR3 sequences used genomic DNA as template. TCRdb used MiXCR to reprocess the reads, holding one entry per CDR3 protein. The data contain roughly 100,000 distinct CDR3 sequences, about 67% of them singletons. Sequenced input: sorted CD4+, CD8+, or CD8+CD57+ T cells (not recorded which) from PBMCs. The origin of the receptors is a human donor with aplastic anemia.

This chain links TRBV6-1 with TRBJ2-5, with D perhaps assigned TRBD1 or TRBD2 (5 bases each). This CDR3 has 14 residues. Germline values: CDR1 MNHNS, CDR2 SASEGT. Trimming took off 6 bases at V and 5 bases at J, with 16 bases between the two ends. The CDR3 DNA follows: TGTGCCAGCAGAACCGGGACGGATGCGGAGACCCAGTACTTC. Translation gives CASRTGTDAETQYF.

This clonotype was seen many times. The V and J genes are TRBV20-1 and TRBJ1-2; 7 nucleotides match TRBD1. The CDR3 covers 13 residues. V gave up 5 bases and J gave up 1 base; unmatched junction bases: 4. Germline CDR1 reads DFQATT; CDR2 reads SNEGSKA (reference sequence). CDR3 DNA: TGCAGTGCTTTTGACAGGGATAACTATGGCTACACCTTC. Amino acid sequence: CSAFDRDNYGYTF.

The gene calls are TRBV6-1 and TRBJ1-1, with a tentative D call TRBD1 (6 bases). Between the trimmed V and J ends, which lost 5 bases and 4 bases, there was a span of 17 bases. CDR3 length: 15 residues. The V gene's germline CDR1 is MNHNS and CDR2 SASEGT. The CDR3 is CASSRDIATGTEAFF. For the CDR3, the DNA is TGTGCCAGCAGTCGGGACATCGCAACAGGCACTGAAGCTTTCTTT.

This clonotype was counted once. J is TRBJ1-1 and V is TRBV6-1; no firm D call. The CDR3 loop spans 11 amino acids. The V and J ends lost 10 bases and 8 bases respectively, with 14 bases between them. CDR1 is MNHNS and CDR2 is SASEGT in the germline V gene. The CDR3 DNA reads TGTGCCACCTCAGTTCGGGCAGAAGCTTTCTTT. Its protein is CATSVRAEAFF.

The J gene is TRBJ1-1, the V gene TRBV11-2, with TRBD1 identical over 7 bases. Trimming cost V 5 bases and J 3 bases; bases outside gene matches: 6. In germline, CDR1 is SGHAT, CDR2 FQNNGV. This CDR3 has 14 residues. The CDR3 protein is CASSVTGFHTEAFF. For the CDR3, the DNA is TGTGCCAGCAGCGTGACAGGGTTTCACACTGAAGCTTTCTTT.

This clonotype occurred many times. This chain links TRBV7-9 with TRBJ2-6; tentative D call: TRBD2 (5 bases). Trimming took 0 bases from V and 4 from J, leaving 13 bases between them. This CDR3 has 17 amino acids. Per the germline V gene, CDR1 is SEHNR and CDR2 is FQNEAQ (reference sequence). The CDR3 DNA reads as TGTGCCAGCAGCTTAGCGAGGACTCGGTCCGGGGCCAACGTCCTGACTTTC. It yields the protein CASSLARTRSGANVLTF.

The chain carries TRBV10-3 and TRBJ2-7, with D hard to call. Germline CDR1 is ENHRY and CDR2 is SYGVKD. The CDR3 is 12 amino acids. V lost 4 bases and J lost 2, with 6 bases in between. CDR3 sequence reads: CAISGHTYEQYF. DNA for the CDR3: TGTGCCATCAGTGGGCACACCTACGAGCAGTACTTC.

Many counts were recorded for this clonotype. The V gene is TRBV9, the J gene TRBJ2-1, with 9 bases fitting TRBD2. The V gene end was trimmed by 0 bases and the J gene end by 7 bases; junction bases not matched to a gene: 8. The V gene's germline CDR1 is SGDLS and CDR2 YYNGEE. This CDR3 comprises 16 residues. This CDR3 reads CASSVGISGGRNEQFF. Written as DNA, the CDR3 is TGTGCCAGCAGCGTAGGAATTAGCGGGGGCCGGAATGAGCAGTTCTTC.

This clonotype was detected a few times. This rearrangement joins TRBV15 to TRBJ2-1; D is perhaps TRBD1 or TRBD2 (5 bases each). The V end was cut by 5 bases, the J end by 7 bases, with 18 bases between. CDR3 size: 15 residues. Looked up from germline, CDR1 is LNHNV and CDR2 is YYDKDF (reference sequence). In nucleotides, the CDR3 is TGTGCCACCAGCCGCCGGGACCCCGGGGTTAATGAGCAGTTCTTC. This encodes CATSRRDPGVNEQFF.

This clonotype was seen many times. The chain has TRBV2 and TRBJ1-1, with D hard to call. Germline V gene sequence: CDR1 SNHLY, CDR2 FYNNEI. The ends were cut back, 4 bases at V and 3 bases at J, with 6 bases in the middle. The CDR3 has 12 amino acids. Written as DNA, the CDR3 is TGTGCCAGCAGTGCCCGGTACACTGAAGCTTTCTTT. Protein: CASSARYTEAFF.

V gene TRBV20-1 combines with J gene TRBJ2-7, with D tentatively TRBD2 (7 bases). V dropped 3 bases and J dropped 0 bases, with 15 bases sitting between them. CDR3 length: 15 amino acids. CDR1 is DFQATT and CDR2 is SNEGSKA in the germline V gene (reference sequence). The CDR3 nucleotides read TGCAGTGCTAGGGCCTTGGCGGGGGCCTCCTACGAGCAGTACTTC. It codes for CSARALAGASYEQYF.

V gene TRBV6-1 combines with J gene TRBJ2-7; a possible D gene is TRBD1 (5 bases). Trimming stripped 5 bases from V and 1 base from J, with 9 bases between. CDR1 MNHNS and CDR2 SASEGT come from the germline V gene. CDR3 length equals 13 residues. For the CDR3, the DNA is TGTGCCAGCAGTCTGACAGCGTCCTACGAGCAGTACTTC. Residues: CASSLTASYEQYF.

This clonotype appeared a single time. The genes are TRBV24-1 and TRBJ1-2; D is perhaps TRBD1 (6 bases). V dropped 3 bases and J dropped 0 bases, with 13 bases sitting between them. This CDR3 spans 16 amino acids. CDR1 KGHDR and CDR2 SFDVKD come from the germline V gene. This CDR3 reads CATSDAQGPANYGYTF. CDR3 nucleotide sequence: TGTGCCACCAGTGATGCGCAGGGGCCCGCTAACTATGGCTACACCTTC.

Only one count was recorded for this clonotype. The chain has TRBV19 and TRBJ1-3; 8 nucleotides match TRBD1. V lost 9 bases and J lost 2; bases outside the gene matches: 9. Germline V gene sequence: CDR1 LNHDA, CDR2 SQIVND (reference sequence). The CDR3 runs 15 residues. CDR3 DNA: TGTGCCAGACAATTGGACAGGGTGGCTGGAAACACCATATATTTT. Translated, it gives CARQLDRVAGNTIYF.

V is TRBV13 and J is TRBJ1-1, with D possibly matching TRBD1 (5 bases). Germline values: CDR1 PRHDT, CDR2 FYEKMQ (reference sequence). The CDR3 loop spans 13 amino acids. The ends were cut back, 0 bases at V and 8 bases at J, with 10 bases in the middle. This chain's CDR3 is CASSLGLGGEAFF. For the CDR3, the DNA is TGTGCCAGCAGCTTAGGACTTGGGGGGGAAGCTTTCTTT.

This sequence joins TRBV7-9 and TRBJ2-7; TRBD2 might be the D (6 bases). Germline CDR1 reads SEHNR; CDR2 reads FQNEAQ (reference sequence). This CDR3 has 13 residues. V was shortened by 8 bases and J by 1 base, with 12 bases between the two germline ends. CDR3 region: CASGGIGSYEQYF. CDR3 nucleotide sequence: TGTGCCAGCGGGGGGATCGGGTCCTACGAGCAGTACTTC.

The chain has TRBV15 and TRBJ2-7; 8 nucleotides align to TRBD1. The CDR3 is 17 residues long. Looked up from germline, CDR1 is LNHNV and CDR2 is YYDKDF (reference sequence). With V trimmed by 0 bases and J by 3 bases, 10 bases remained unmatched. The CDR3 is CATSRDALTGELYEQYF. DNA of the CDR3: TGTGCCACCAGCAGAGACGCCCTGACAGGGGAACTCTACGAGCAGTACTTC.